This TCR beta chain is from a study of blood T cell repertoires in COVID-19. On the study more broadly: Acute-phase and convalescent COVID-19 samples originated in the United States, Italy and Spain. T cells, B-cell-depleted T cells, or PBMCs supplied cDNA or gDNA.

J was trimmed by 0 bases and V by 4 bases; bases with no gene match: 5. The CDR3 consists of 17 residues. The germline gives CDR1 LGHNA, CDR2 YNFKEQ. Per the study methods: Estimates of nucleated cell counts were drawn from the amplification of reference gene primers. The repertoire was sequenced with immunoSEQ multiplex PCR; TCRdb's copy has only in-frame clones and lacks some. Clone size and the V and J calls come from that table; the DNA yielded D and trimming. The sample lists 210,000 or so clones, roughly 84% occurring once. The V and J genes are TRBV4-2 and TRBJ2-5; 13 bases are shared with TRBD2. Sequencing was carried out using peripheral blood. This clonotype was sampled from a human donor in a cohort sampled during active COVID-19. CDR3 sequence reads: CASSPGLAGLYQETQYF. The CDR3 DNA follows: TGTGCCAGCAGCCCGGGACTAGCGGGGTTATACCAAGAGACCCAGTACTTC.